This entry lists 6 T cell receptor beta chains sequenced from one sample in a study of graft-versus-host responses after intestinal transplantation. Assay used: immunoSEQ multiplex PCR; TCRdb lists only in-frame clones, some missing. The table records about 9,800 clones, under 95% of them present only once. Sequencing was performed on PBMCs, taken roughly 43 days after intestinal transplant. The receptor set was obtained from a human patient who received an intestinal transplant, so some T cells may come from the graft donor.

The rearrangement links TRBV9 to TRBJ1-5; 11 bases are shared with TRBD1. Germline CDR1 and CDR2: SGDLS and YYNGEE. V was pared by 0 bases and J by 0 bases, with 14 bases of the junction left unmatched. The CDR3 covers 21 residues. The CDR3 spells CASSVVNFGGTGGYSNQPQHF. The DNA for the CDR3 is TGTGCCAGCAGCGTAGTAAATTTTGGCGGGACAGGGGGGTATAGCAATCAGCCCCAGCATTTT.

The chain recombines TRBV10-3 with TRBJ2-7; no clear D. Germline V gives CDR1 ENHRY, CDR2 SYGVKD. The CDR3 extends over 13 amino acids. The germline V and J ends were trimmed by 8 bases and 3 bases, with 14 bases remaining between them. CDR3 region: CAIEEIPGYEQYF. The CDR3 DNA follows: TGTGCCATCGAAGAGATTCCGGGCTACGAGCAGTACTTC.

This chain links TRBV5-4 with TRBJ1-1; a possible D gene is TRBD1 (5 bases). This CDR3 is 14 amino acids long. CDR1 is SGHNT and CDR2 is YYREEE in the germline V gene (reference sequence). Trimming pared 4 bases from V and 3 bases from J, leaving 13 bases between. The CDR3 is CASSAPGSHTEAFF. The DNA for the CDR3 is TGTGCCAGCAGCGCCCCAGGGAGTCACACTGAAGCTTTCTTT.

As DNA, the CDR3 is TGTGCCAGCAGCTTAGCGGGTCTCTACGAGCAGTACTTC. Translation gives CASSLAGLYEQYF. V gene TRBV7-9 combines with J gene TRBJ2-7; D is unresolved. V was trimmed by 0 bases and J by 3 bases, leaving 6 bases between them. The germline V gene encodes CDR1 SEHNR and CDR2 FQNEAQ (reference sequence). This CDR3 has 13 amino acids.

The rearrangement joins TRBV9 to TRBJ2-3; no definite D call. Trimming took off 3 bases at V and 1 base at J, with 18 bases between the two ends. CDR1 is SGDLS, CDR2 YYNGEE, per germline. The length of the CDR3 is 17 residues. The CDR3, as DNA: TGTGCCAGCAGCGCACGGAACCCCTCCTATGGCACAGATACGCAGTATTTT. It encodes CASSARNPSYGTDTQYF.

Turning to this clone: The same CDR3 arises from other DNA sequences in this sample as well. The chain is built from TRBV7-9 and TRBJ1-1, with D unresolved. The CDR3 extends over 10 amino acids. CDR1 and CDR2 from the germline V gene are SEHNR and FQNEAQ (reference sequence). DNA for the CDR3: TGTGCTACGTCGGTCACTGAAGCTTTCTTT. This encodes CATSVTEAFF.